Each of the 17 T cell receptor beta chains below was sequenced from the same sample in a study of regulatory T cells in long-lasting Graves disease. This sample's time point: persistent/refractory GD, antithyroid drugs over 5 years with positive TRAb. With RNA extracted from PBMCs as input, the TCR library was made. Libraries of TCR beta came from iRepertoire HTBI primers plus Arm-PCR of CDR3 regions. TCRdb used MiXCR to reprocess the multiplex PCR reads, holding one entry per CDR3 protein. This sample has fewer than 450,000 distinct CDR3 sequences; about a quarter occur once, and the top ten carry about 26%. The sample consisted of peripheral blood mononuclear cells (PBMCs), taken when the disease was refractory, from a patient treated with antithyroid drugs. The receptors shown here come from a female donor with Graves disease.

The chain carries TRBV5-1 and TRBJ2-7; 11 bases are shared with TRBD2. Trimming removed 0 bases from V and 4 bases from J; junction bases left unmatched: 15. The CDR3 is 19 amino acids. Germline CDR1 and CDR2: SGHRS and YFSETQ. CDR3 DNA: TGCGCCAGCAGCTTGGGGCTAGCGGGAGGACCGAATATAAATTACGAGCAGTACTTC. Protein sequence: CASSLGLAGGPNINYEQYF.

This clonotype was counted a few times. The chain employs TRBV7-8 and TRBJ1-1; 7 nucleotides match TRBD1. Losses at the gene ends were 5 bases for V and 5 bases for J; bases not matched to a gene: 2. The CDR3 has 12 amino acids. Per germline, CDR1 SGHVS and CDR2 FQNEAQ. CDR3 amino acids: CASSKDRTEAFF. Written as DNA, the CDR3 is TGTGCCAGCAGCAAGGACAGGACTGAAGCTTTCTTT.

This clonotype showed up many times. The chain joins TRBV7-6 to TRBJ2-6; D perhaps matches TRBD1 (6 bases). V was cut by 5 bases and J by 2 bases, with 16 bases left in between. The CDR3 consists of 17 residues. In germline, CDR1 is SGHVS, CDR2 FNYEAQ. CDR3 DNA: TGTGCCAGCAGCCCCCCCGGACAGTTTGCTGGGGCCAACGTCCTGACTTTC. This gives the protein CASSPPGQFAGANVLTF.

The CDR3 nucleotides are TGTGCCAGCTCACCGGTCGAGGGGGGTTACACTGAAGCTTTCTTT. This gives the protein CASSPVEGGYTEAFF. The chain is built from TRBV18 and TRBJ1-1; D possibly corresponds to TRBD1 (6 bases). The CDR3 is 15 residues long. Trimming removed 3 bases from V and 3 bases from J, with 14 bases in between. CDR1 is KGHSH and CDR2 is LQKENI in the germline V gene.

This clonotype has at least ten counts. This sequence joins TRBV7-2 and TRBJ2-6; D remains ambiguous. Germline lookup yields CDR1 SGHTA and CDR2 FQGNSA. The V end was cut by 1 base, the J end by 0 bases, with 10 bases between. The CDR3 consists of 17 residues. CDR3 in DNA: TGTGCCAGCAGCTTAGGTATAGGGTCCTCTGGGGCCAACGTCCTGACTTTC. This encodes CASSLGIGSSGANVLTF.

This clonotype turned up a few times. The chain uses TRBV7-2 and TRBJ2-7, with D possibly being TRBD2 (5 bases). Trimming pared 5 bases from V and 5 bases from J, leaving 13 bases between. Looked up from germline, CDR1 is SGHTA and CDR2 is FQGNSA. The CDR3 is made up of 13 amino acids. CDR3 nucleotide sequence: TGTGCCAGCAGCGCCCTAGCACGGAACGAGCAGTACTTC. It codes for CASSALARNEQYF.

This clonotype has only a few counts. This may stem from a read error, because a much larger clone lies one nucleotide away. The V call is TRBV7-9, the J call TRBJ1-1; D might be TRBD1 (5 bases). The CDR3 sequence is 13 residues long. Germline CDR1 reads SEHNR; CDR2 reads FQNEAQ (reference sequence). V was trimmed by 5 bases and J by 1 base, leaving 8 bases between them. CDR3 sequence: CASSQQENTEAFF. For the CDR3, the DNA is TGTGCCAGCAGCCAACAGGAGAACACTGAAGCTTTCTTT.

This clonotype was observed at least ten times. DNA for the CDR3: TGCGCCAGCAGCTTGGAAGGGGACAGGGTTTCCTGGGCTTTCTTT. It translates to CASSLEGDRVSWAFF. V is TRBV5-1 and J is TRBJ1-1; 9 nucleotides align to TRBD1. The CDR3 loop spans 15 amino acids. The germline V gene encodes CDR1 SGHRS and CDR2 YFSETQ. J lost 11 bases, V lost 0 bases, and 11 bases had no gene match.

The sample holds many counts of this clonotype. The chain combines TRBV3-1 with TRBJ2-5, with D perhaps TRBD1 (6 bases). Germline lookup yields CDR1 LGHDT and CDR2 YNNKEL (reference sequence). Trimming cost V 0 bases and J 2 bases, with 13 bases left between them. CDR3 length: 16 residues. The CDR3 sequence is CASSQDRGQRQETQYF. The CDR3 DNA reads TGTGCCAGCAGCCAAGATCGAGGACAGAGACAAGAGACCCAGTACTTC.

The chain couples TRBV7-2 to TRBJ1-4; 7 bases align to TRBD1. The junction had 7 bases not matched to a gene; V was cut back by 5 bases and J by 4 bases. This CDR3 region has 15 residues. CDR1 is SGHTA and CDR2 is FQGNSA in the germline V gene. This chain's CDR3 is CASSPAGTDNEKLFF. Written as DNA, the CDR3 is TGTGCCAGCAGCCCAGCCGGGACAGATAATGAAAAACTGTTTTTT.

The rearrangement links TRBV30 to TRBJ1-1, with a possible D match to TRBD1 (6 bases). Per the germline V gene, CDR1 is GTSNPN and CDR2 is SVGIG (reference sequence). This CDR3 has 15 residues. V was shortened by 7 bases and J by 4 bases, with 22 bases between the two germline ends. This CDR3 is CASSTGLLEVTEAFF. CDR3 sequence (DNA): TGTGCCTCCTCGACAGGTCTTTTGGAAGTCACTGAAGCTTTCTTT. Combining the CDR3 with reference TRBV30 and TRBJ1-1 gives the whole variable domain SQTIHQWPATLVQPVGSPLSLECTVEGTSNPNLYWYRQAAGRGLQLLFYSVGIGQISSEVPQNLSASRPQDRQFILSSKKLLLSDSGFYLCASSTGLLEVTEAFFGQGTRLTVV.

The rearrangement links TRBV7-9 to TRBJ1-1, with TRBD1 as a possible D gene (6 bases). CDR1 and CDR2 from the germline V gene are SEHNR and FQNEAQ (reference sequence). V dropped 5 bases and J dropped 4 bases, with 11 bases sitting between them. There are 13 residues in the CDR3. Here the CDR3 DNA reads TGTGCCAGCAGCAAACAGGGAAGCACTGAAGCTTTCTTT. It specifies CASSKQGSTEAFF.

This clonotype was detected many times. The chain uses TRBV11-2 and TRBJ2-3; D not certain. The germline CDR1 and CDR2 sequences are SGHAT and FQNNGV. The CDR3 extends over 15 amino acids. V was cut by 0 bases and J by 0 bases, with 7 bases left in between. The CDR3 is CASSLEGRSTDTQYF. DNA for the CDR3: TGTGCCAGCAGCTTAGAGGGCAGGAGCACAGATACGCAGTATTTT.

This clonotype was detected a few times. The chain uses TRBV7-9 and TRBJ1-1; no definite D call. Germline CDR1 and CDR2: SEHNR and FQNEAQ (reference sequence). This CDR3 is 9 amino acids long. V was trimmed by 8 bases and J by 5 bases, leaving 3 bases between them. In nucleotides, the CDR3 is TGTGCCAGCGGGACTGAAGCTTTCTTT. Translating it yields CASGTEAFF.

This clonotype has just a few counts. The J gene is TRBJ2-7, the V gene TRBV20-1; possibly TRBD2 for D (5 bases). V gave up 2 bases and J gave up 0 bases, with 8 bases separating them. In germline, CDR1 is DFQATT, CDR2 SNEGSKA (reference sequence). This CDR3 contains 13 residues. The CDR3 spells CSARTGSSYEQYF. In DNA form, the CDR3 reads TGCAGTGCTAGAACTGGGAGCTCCTACGAGCAGTACTTC.

As to this clonotype: A much larger clone differs from this one at a single base, so this may be a read error. The gene calls are TRBV29-1 and TRBJ1-2, with TRBD1 matching over 7 bases. V lost 3 bases to trimming and J lost 7 bases; unmatched junction nucleotides: 11. Germline V gives CDR1 SQVTM, CDR2 ANQGSEA. The CDR3 covers 14 residues. CDR3 region: CSVDSVGTVGGYTF. In DNA, the CDR3 is TGCAGCGTTGACTCTGTGGGGACAGTCGGTGGCTACACCTTC.

The V and J genes are TRBV2 and TRBJ2-3, with 8 nucleotides matching TRBD1. The J segment lost 0 bases and the V segment lost 6 bases, leaving 11 bases of the junction unmatched. The germline V gene encodes CDR1 SNHLY and CDR2 FYNNEI. The CDR3 covers 17 residues. The CDR3 region is CASRALPHRGSTDTQYF. The CDR3 coding sequence is TGTGCCAGCAGAGCGCTACCACACAGGGGGAGCACAGATACGCAGTATTTT.